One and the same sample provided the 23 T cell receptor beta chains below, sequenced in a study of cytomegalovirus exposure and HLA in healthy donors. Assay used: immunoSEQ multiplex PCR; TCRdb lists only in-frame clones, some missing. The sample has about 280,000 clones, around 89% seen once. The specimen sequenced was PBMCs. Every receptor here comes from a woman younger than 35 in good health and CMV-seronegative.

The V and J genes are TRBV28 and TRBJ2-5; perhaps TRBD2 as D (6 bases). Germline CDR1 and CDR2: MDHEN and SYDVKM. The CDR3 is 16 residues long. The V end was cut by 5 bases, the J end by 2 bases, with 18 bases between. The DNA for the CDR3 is TGTGCCAGCAGTCCCCTCGTCGCTAGCGAACAAGAGACCCAGTACTTC. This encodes CASSPLVASEQETQYF.

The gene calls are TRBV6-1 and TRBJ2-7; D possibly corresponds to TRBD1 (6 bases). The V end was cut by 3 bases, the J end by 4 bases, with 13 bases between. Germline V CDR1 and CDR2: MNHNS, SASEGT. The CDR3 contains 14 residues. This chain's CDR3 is CASSEQGIGYEQYF. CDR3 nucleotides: TGTGCCAGCAGTGAGCAGGGGATAGGGTACGAGCAGTACTTC.

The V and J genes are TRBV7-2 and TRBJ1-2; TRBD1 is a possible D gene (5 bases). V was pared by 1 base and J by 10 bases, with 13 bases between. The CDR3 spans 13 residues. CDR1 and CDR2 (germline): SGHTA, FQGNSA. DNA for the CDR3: TGTGCCAGCAGCTTAGATCGACAGATTGCCTACACCTTC. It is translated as CASSLDRQIAYTF.

This chain's CDR3 is CSVRRAGQEAFF. The CDR3 DNA is TGCAGCGTACGGAGGGCGGGACAGGAAGCTTTCTTT. The V gene is TRBV29-1, the J gene TRBJ1-1; 7 bases map to TRBD1. CDR3 size: 12 residues. Per the germline V gene, CDR1 is SQVTM and CDR2 is ANQGSEA. The ends lost 6 bases at V and 8 bases at J; junction bases unmatched: 9.

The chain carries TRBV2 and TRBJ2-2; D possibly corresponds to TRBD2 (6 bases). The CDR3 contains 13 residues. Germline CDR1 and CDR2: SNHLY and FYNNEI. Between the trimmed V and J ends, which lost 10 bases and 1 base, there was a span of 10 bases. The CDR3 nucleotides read TGTGCCATCGGAGCGGGGAACACCGGGGAGCTGTTTTTT. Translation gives CAIGAGNTGELFF. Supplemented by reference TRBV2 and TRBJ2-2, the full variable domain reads EPEVTQTPSHQVTQMGQEVILRCVPISNHLYFYWYRQILGQKVEFLVSFYNNEISEKSEIFDDQFSVERPDGSNFTLKIRSTKLEDSAMYFCAIGAGNTGELFFGEGSRLTVL.

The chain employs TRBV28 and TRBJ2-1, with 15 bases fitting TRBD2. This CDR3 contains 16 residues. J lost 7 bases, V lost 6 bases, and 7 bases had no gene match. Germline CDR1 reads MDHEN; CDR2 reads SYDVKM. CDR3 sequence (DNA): TGTGCCAGCAGCCTGGGGACTAGCGGGAGGTTGAATGAGCAGTTCTTC. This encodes CASSLGTSGRLNEQFF. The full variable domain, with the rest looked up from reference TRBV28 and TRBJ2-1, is DVKVTQSSRYLVKRTGEKVFLECVQDMDHENMFWYRQDPGLGLRLIYFSYDVKMKEKGDIPEGYSVSREKKERFSLILESASTNQTSMYLCASSLGTSGRLNEQFFGPGTRLTVL.

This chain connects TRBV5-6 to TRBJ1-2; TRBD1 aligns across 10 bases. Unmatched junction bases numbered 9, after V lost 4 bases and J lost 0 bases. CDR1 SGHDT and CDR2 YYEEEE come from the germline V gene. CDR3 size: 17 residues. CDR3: CASSPRQGALSNYGYTF. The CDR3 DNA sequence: TGTGCCAGCAGCCCCCGACAGGGGGCATTATCTAACTATGGCTACACCTTC.

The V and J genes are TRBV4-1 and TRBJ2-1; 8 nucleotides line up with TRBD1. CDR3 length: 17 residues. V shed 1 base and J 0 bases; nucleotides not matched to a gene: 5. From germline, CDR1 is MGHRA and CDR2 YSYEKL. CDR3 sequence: CASSQGQGLGSYNEQFF. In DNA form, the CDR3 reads TGCGCCAGCAGCCAAGGACAGGGGTTGGGCTCCTACAATGAGCAGTTCTTC.

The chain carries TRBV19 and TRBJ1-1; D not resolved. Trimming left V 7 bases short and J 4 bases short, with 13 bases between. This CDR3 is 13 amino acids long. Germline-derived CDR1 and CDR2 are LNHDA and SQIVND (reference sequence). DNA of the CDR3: TGTGCCAGTATCGGGGTGATGGTCACTGAAGCTTTCTTT. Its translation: CASIGVMVTEAFF.

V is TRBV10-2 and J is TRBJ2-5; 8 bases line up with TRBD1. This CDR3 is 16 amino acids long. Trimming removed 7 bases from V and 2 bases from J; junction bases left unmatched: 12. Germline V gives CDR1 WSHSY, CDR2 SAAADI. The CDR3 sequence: CASKRGAGGKQETQYF. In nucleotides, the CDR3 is TGCGCCAGCAAGCGAGGCGCAGGGGGCAAACAAGAGACCCAGTACTTC.

DNA of the CDR3: TGTGCCAGTAGTTGGGGCTATCAGCCCCAGCATTTT. It codes for CASSWGYQPQHF. This chain uses TRBV19 with TRBJ1-5; weak D call: TRBD1 (5 bases). Trimming took off 5 bases at V and 5 bases at J, with 7 bases between the two ends. There are 12 residues in the CDR3. CDR1 and CDR2 (germline): LNHDA, SQIVND (reference sequence).

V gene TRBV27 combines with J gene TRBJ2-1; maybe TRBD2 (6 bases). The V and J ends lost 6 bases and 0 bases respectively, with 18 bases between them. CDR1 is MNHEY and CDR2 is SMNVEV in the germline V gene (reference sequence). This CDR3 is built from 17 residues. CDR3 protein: CASSLFPAGSSYNEQFF. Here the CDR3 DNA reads TGTGCCAGCAGCCTATTTCCGGCGGGGTCCTCCTACAATGAGCAGTTCTTC.

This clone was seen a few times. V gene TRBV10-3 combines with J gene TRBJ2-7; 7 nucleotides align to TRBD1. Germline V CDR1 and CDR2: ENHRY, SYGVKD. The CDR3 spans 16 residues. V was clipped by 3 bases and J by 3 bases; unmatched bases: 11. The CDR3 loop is CAISEGGGQGYYEQYF. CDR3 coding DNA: TGTGCCATCAGTGAAGGGGGCGGTCAGGGCTACTACGAGCAGTACTTC.

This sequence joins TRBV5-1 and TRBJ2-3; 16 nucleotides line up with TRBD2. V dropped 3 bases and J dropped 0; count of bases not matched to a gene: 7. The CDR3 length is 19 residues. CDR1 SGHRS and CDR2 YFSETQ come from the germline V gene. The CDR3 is CASSSGLAGGVGSTDTQYF. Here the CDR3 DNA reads TGCGCCAGCAGCTCGGGACTAGCGGGAGGGGTCGGTAGCACAGATACGCAGTATTTT.

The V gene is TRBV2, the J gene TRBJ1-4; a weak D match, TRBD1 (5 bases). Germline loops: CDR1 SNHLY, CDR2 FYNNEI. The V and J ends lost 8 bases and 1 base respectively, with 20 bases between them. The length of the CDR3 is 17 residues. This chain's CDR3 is CASGAGAGFVTNEKLFF. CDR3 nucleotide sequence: TGTGCCAGCGGGGCTGGGGCCGGTTTTGTAACTAATGAAAAACTGTTTTTT.

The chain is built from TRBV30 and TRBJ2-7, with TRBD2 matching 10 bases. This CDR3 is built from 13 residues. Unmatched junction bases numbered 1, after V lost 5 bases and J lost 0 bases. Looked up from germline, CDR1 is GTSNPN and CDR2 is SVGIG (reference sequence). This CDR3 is CAWSSGSSYEQYF. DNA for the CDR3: TGTGCCTGGTCTAGCGGGAGCTCCTACGAGCAGTACTTC. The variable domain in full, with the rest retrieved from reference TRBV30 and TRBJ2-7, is SQTIHQWPATLVQPVGSPLSLECTVEGTSNPNLYWYRQAAGRGLQLLFYSVGIGQISSEVPQNLSASRPQDRQFILSSKKLLLSDSGFYLCAWSSGSSYEQYFGPGTRLTVT.

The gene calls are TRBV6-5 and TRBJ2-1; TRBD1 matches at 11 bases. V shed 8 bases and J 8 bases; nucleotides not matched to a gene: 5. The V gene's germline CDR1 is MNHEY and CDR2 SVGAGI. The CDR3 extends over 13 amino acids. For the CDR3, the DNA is TGTGCCAGCGGGGACAGGGGGAAGGATGAGCAGTTCTTC. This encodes CASGDRGKDEQFF.

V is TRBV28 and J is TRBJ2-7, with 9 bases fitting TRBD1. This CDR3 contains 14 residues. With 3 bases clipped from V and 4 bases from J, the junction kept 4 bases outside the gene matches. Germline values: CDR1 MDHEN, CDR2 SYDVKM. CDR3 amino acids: CASSFRTGVYEQYF. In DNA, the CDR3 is TGTGCCAGCAGTTTTCGGACAGGGGTGTACGAGCAGTACTTC.

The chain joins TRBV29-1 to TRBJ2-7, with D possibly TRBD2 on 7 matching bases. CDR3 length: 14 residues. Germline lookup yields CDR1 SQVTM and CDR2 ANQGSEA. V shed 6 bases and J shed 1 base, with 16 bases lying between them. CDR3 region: CSVQGGVGSYEQYF. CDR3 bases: TGCAGCGTCCAAGGGGGGGTCGGGTCCTACGAGCAGTACTTC.

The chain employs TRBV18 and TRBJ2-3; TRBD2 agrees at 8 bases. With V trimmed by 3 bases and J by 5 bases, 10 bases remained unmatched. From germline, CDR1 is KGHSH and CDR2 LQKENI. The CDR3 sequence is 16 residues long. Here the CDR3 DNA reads TGTGCCAGCTCACCTTTTCTCGGGAGGGCCATAGATACGCAGTATTTT. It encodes CASSPFLGRAIDTQYF.

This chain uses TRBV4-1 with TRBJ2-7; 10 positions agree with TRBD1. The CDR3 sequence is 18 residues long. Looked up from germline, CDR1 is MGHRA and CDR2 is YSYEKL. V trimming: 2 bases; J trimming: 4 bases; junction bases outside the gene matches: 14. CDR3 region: CASSQLTTAGTGAYEQYF. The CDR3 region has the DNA TGCGCCAGCAGCCAACTAACAACAGCGGGGACAGGGGCATACGAGCAGTACTTC.

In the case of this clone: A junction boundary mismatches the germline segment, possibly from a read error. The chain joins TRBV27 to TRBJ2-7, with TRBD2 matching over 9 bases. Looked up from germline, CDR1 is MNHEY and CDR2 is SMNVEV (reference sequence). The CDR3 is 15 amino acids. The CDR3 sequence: CATQKGREGSHEQYF. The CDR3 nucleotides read TGTGCCACACAAAAGGGGCGGGAGGGCTCCCACGAGCAGTACTTC.

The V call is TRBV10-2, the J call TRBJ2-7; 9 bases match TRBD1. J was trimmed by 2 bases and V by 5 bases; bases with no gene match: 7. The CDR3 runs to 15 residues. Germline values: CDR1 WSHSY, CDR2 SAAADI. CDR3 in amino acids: CASSHLDRGAYEQYF. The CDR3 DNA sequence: TGCGCCAGCAGTCACCTGGACAGGGGAGCCTACGAGCAGTACTTC.